Listed below are T cell receptor beta chains from one sample, sequenced in a study of patients and donors after allogeneic stem cell transplantation. TCRdb ran MiXCR on the RT-PCR reads and lists one entry per CDR3 protein. This repertoire shows about a million distinct CDR3 sequences, roughly 18% found once; its top ten account for 5% to 7.5%. Sequenced sample: blood, either unsorted or a sorted T cell fraction (not recorded which). These receptor sequences come from a human donor who was either an allogeneic HSCT recipient or a stem cell or donor lymphocyte infusion donor (not recorded which). It is not recorded whose cells these are; they may come from a transplant donor. Both conserved end residues are part of each CDR3. The D gene is left open where the match is weak. The listing skips clone size in some rows; elsewhere it reads once, few, many or a size class.

. TRBJ1-2 TRBD1 TRBV28 CAIARGQGAAGYTF TGTGCCATCGCTCGGGGGCAGGGGGCTGCGGGCTACACCTTC
. TRBJ2-1 TRBD2 TRBV6-2/TRBV6-3 CASSSWLAGEDEQFF TGTGCCAGCAGTTCGTGGCTAGCGGGGGAAGATGAGCAGTTCTTC
. TRBJ2-1 . TRBV5-1 CASSLGDSNNEQFF TGCGCCAGCAGCTTGGGAGACTCCAACAATGAGCAGTTCTTC
few TRBJ1-3 . TRBV6-1 CASPRDRDSGNTIYF TGTGCCAGCCCACGAGACAGAGACTCTGGAAACACCATATATTTT
. TRBJ2-7 . TRBV20-1 CSAPGAYEQYF TGCAGTGCGCCGGGGGCGTACGAGCAGTACTTC
many TRBJ2-5 . TRBV10-3 CAISEITQETQYF TGTGCCATCAGTGAGATCACTCAAGAGACCCAGTACTTC
few TRBJ2-3 . TRBV9 CASSVAGGFDTQYF TGTGCCAGCAGCGTAGCGGGGGGCTTCGATACGCAGTATTTT
. TRBJ2-3 . TRBV29-1 CSGIVGGETDTQYF TGCAGCGGTATTGTGGGGGGCGAGACAGATACGCAGTATTTT
few TRBJ1-2 TRBD1 TRBV5-1 CASSIGDRDYGYTF TGCGCCAGCTCGATTGGGGACAGGGATTATGGCTACACCTTC
few TRBJ2-7 . TRBV24-1 CATSGRQGGYEQYF TGTGCCACCAGTGGAAGGCAGGGGGGGTACGAGCAGTACTTC
few TRBJ1-2 TRBD1 TRBV4-3 CASSPQRSQGKYGYTF TGCGCCAGCAGCCCTCAGCGCTCACAGGGGAAATATGGCTACACCTTC
. TRBJ2-1 . TRBV5-1 CASSRNRVRGNEQFF TGCGCCAGCAGCCGTAACAGGGTAAGGGGCAATGAGCAGTTCTTC
. TRBJ2-7 TRBD1 TRBV5-1 CASSRNGQGFNEQYF TGCGCCAGCAGCCGTAACGGACAGGGATTCAACGAGCAGTACTTC
. TRBJ2-1 TRBD2 TRBV20-1 CSASWPSGGYNEQFF TGCAGTGCTAGCTGGCCTAGCGGGGGGTACAATGAGCAGTTCTTC
few TRBJ1-2 . TRBV20-1 CSASTPNYGYTF TGCAGTGCCTCTACACCTAACTATGGCTACACCTTC
many TRBJ2-3 . TRBV5-1 CASSSASHSTDTQYF TGCGCCAGCAGCTCGGCTTCCCATAGCACAGATACGCAGTATTTT
few TRBJ2-1 . TRBV4-1 CASRTLSGTNNEQFF TGCGCCAGCCGAACCCTAAGCGGAACTAACAATGAGCAGTTCTTC
few TRBJ2-7 . TRBV7-3 CASSLSPGKIYEQYF TGTGCCAGCAGCTTAAGCCCAGGGAAGATCTACGAGCAGTACTTC
few TRBJ2-2 . TRBV5-1 CASSSGQRTGELFF TGCGCCAGCAGCTCCGGACAGCGCACCGGGGAGCTGTTTTTT
few TRBJ1-4 . TRBV27 CASSFSGQPATNEKLFF TGTGCCAGCAGTTTCTCCGGACAGCCTGCAACTAATGAAAAACTGTTTTTT
. TRBJ2-5 . TRBV20-1 CSARVPRDTQETQYF TGCAGTGCTAGAGTCCCCCGGGACACGCAAGAGACCCAGTACTTC
. TRBJ2-1 TRBD1 TRBV5-8 CASSLTGTDAYNEQFF TGTGCCAGCAGCTTGACCGGGACAGACGCCTACAATGAGCAGTTCTTC
. TRBJ1-2 . TRBV4-1 CASSQPQGNYGYTF TGCGCCAGCAGCCAACCGCAGGGGAACTATGGCTACACCTTC
many TRBJ2-7 TRBD2 TRBV6-1 CASSDPGLAFDEQYF TGTGCCAGCAGTGATCCGGGACTAGCTTTCGACGAGCAGTACTTC
. TRBJ2-1 TRBD2 TRBV5-1 CASSFTSGSRNEQFF TGCGCCAGCAGCTTCACTAGCGGGAGTAGGAATGAGCAGTTCTTC
. TRBJ1-1 . TRBV20-1 CSARGGGPNTEAFF TGCAGTGCTAGGGGCGGGGGACCGAACACTGAAGCTTTCTTT
. TRBJ2-1 TRBD2 TRBV12-5 CASEGGSKGEQFF TGTGCTAGTGAGGGCGGGAGTAAGGGTGAGCAGTTCTTC
. TRBJ1-2 . TRBV6-1 CASNRDLQILGYTF TGTGCCAGCAACCGGGACCTACAAATTCTTGGCTACACCTTC
few TRBJ1-2 . TRBV12-3/TRBV12-4 CASSLARFQGGRGYTF TGTGCCAGCAGTTTAGCGCGGTTCCAGGGAGGTAGGGGCTACACCTTC
many TRBJ2-7 . TRBV12-3/TRBV12-4 CASSLSDTYYEQYF TGTGCCAGCAGTTTAAGTGACACCTACTACGAGCAGTACTTC
many TRBJ1-3 TRBD1 TRBV12-3/TRBV12-4 CASSLDRGLNTIYF TGTGCCAGCAGTCTGGACAGGGGGCTGAACACCATATATTTT
many TRBJ1-2 TRBD1 TRBV12-3/TRBV12-4 CASSRRQGRGYTF TGTGCCAGCAGTCGAAGACAGGGTAGAGGCTACACCTTC
. TRBJ2-1 . TRBV11-2 CASSLVPGRRVPYNEQFF TGTGCCAGCAGCTTAGTTCCGGGGCGCCGCGTCCCCTACAATGAGCAGTTCTTC
few TRBJ2-1 . TRBV29-1 CSVVNRASRNEQFF TGCAGCGTTGTAAACAGGGCTTCTCGGAATGAGCAGTTCTTC
. TRBJ2-1 TRBD2 TRBV12-3/TRBV12-4 CASSFSGRYEQFF TGTGCCAGCAGTTTTAGCGGGAGGTATGAGCAGTTCTTC
. TRBJ1-5 . TRBV27 CASSLSTGSGNQPQHF TGTGCCAGCAGTTTATCAACAGGGTCGGGCAATCAGCCCCAGCATTTT
. TRBJ2-3 TRBD2 TRBV20-1 CSARGYLGTSLTDTQYF TGCAGTGCTAGAGGCTACTTGGGGACTAGCCTAACAGATACGCAGTATTTT
few TRBJ1-4 TRBD1 TRBV12-3/TRBV12-4 CASSTTGRATNEKLFF TGTGCCAGCAGTACGACAGGGAGAGCAACTAATGAAAAACTGTTTTTT
few TRBJ2-7 . TRBV3-1 CASSQGRTVAYEQYF TGTGCCAGCAGCCAAGGGCGGACAGTCGCCTACGAGCAGTACTTC
. TRBJ1-6 . TRBV3-1 CASSQDLRGIGSPLHF TGTGCCAGCAGCCAAGATTTGCGGGGTATAGGTTCACCCCTCCACTTT
few TRBJ2-1 . TRBV24-1 CATSGPNSNEQFF TGTGCCACCAGTGGACCGAATAGCAATGAGCAGTTCTTC
few TRBJ2-7 . TRBV11-2 CASRFGGSSNSYEQYF TGTGCCAGCAGATTCGGTGGCAGCTCTAACTCCTACGAGCAGTACTTC
many TRBJ1-4 . TRBV7-2 CASSLTRDEELFF TGTGCCAGCAGCTTAACCAGGGACGAGGAACTGTTTTTT
few TRBJ1-1 . TRBV20-1 CSARVGGFTEAFF TGCAGTGCTAGAGTGGGGGGATTTACTGAAGCTTTCTTT
. TRBJ2-5 . TRBV12-3/TRBV12-4 CASSPTLGALREYF TGTGCCAGCAGCCCCACCCTAGGGGCGCTCCGTGAGTACTTC
. TRBJ2-1 . TRBV12-3/TRBV12-4 CASSPRTQTAYNEQFF TGTGCCAGCAGTCCCCGGACACAAACGGCCTACAATGAGCAGTTCTTC
few TRBJ2-4 . TRBV9 CASSSWGENIQYF TGTGCCAGCAGCTCCTGGGGGGAAAACATTCAGTACTTC
few TRBJ2-7 . TRBV27 CASSLSGQYEQYF TGTGCCAGCAGTTTATCGGGGCAATACGAGCAGTACTTC
. TRBJ2-2 . TRBV4-2 CASSQDGSITGELFF TGTGCCAGCAGCCAAGATGGGTCTATCACCGGGGAGCTGTTTTTT
. TRBJ2-1 TRBD2 TRBV12-5 CASATGTSGNGEQFF TGTGCTAGTGCCACCGGGACTAGCGGGAACGGTGAGCAGTTCTTC
few TRBJ1-1 . TRBV9 CASSSGGRGNTEAFF TGTGCCAGCAGTTCGGGAGGAAGGGGGAACACTGAAGCTTTCTTT
. TRBJ2-7 TRBD1 TRBV6-2/TRBV6-3 CASSYGTATNYEQYF TGTGCCAGCAGTTACGGGACAGCGACGAACTACGAGCAGTACTTC
few TRBJ1-1 TRBD1 TRBV7-8 CASKGTGTGFNTEAFF TGTGCCAGCAAGGGGACCGGGACAGGGTTTAACACTGAAGCTTTCTTT
. TRBJ2-4 TRBD1 TRBV12-3/TRBV12-4 CASRTDRVSDIQYF TGTGCCAGCAGGACCGACAGGGTATCGGACATTCAGTACTTC
. TRBJ1-5 . TRBV6-1 CASSRGEGVNQPQHF TGTGCCAGCAGTCGAGGGGAGGGGGTCAATCAGCCCCAGCATTTT
. TRBJ2-7 . TRBV20-1 CSARVPGREQYF TGCAGTGCTAGAGTCCCTGGAAGGGAGCAGTACTTC
. TRBJ1-1 . TRBV25-1 CASSEGGRLEAFF TGTGCCAGCAGTGAAGGGGGCCGTCTCGAAGCTTTCTTT
. TRBJ1-1 TRBD1 TRBV18 CASSPRQGVIRGTEAFF TGTGCCAGCTCACCACGACAGGGGGTAATAAGGGGGACTGAAGCTTTCTTT
few TRBJ2-3 TRBD2 TRBV20-1 CSAQWGGGADTQYF TGCAGTGCCCAATGGGGCGGGGGGGCAGATACGCAGTATTTT
few TRBJ2-5 TRBD1 TRBV9 CASSVGQGEETQYF TGTGCCAGCAGCGTAGGGCAGGGGGAAGAGACCCAGTACTTC